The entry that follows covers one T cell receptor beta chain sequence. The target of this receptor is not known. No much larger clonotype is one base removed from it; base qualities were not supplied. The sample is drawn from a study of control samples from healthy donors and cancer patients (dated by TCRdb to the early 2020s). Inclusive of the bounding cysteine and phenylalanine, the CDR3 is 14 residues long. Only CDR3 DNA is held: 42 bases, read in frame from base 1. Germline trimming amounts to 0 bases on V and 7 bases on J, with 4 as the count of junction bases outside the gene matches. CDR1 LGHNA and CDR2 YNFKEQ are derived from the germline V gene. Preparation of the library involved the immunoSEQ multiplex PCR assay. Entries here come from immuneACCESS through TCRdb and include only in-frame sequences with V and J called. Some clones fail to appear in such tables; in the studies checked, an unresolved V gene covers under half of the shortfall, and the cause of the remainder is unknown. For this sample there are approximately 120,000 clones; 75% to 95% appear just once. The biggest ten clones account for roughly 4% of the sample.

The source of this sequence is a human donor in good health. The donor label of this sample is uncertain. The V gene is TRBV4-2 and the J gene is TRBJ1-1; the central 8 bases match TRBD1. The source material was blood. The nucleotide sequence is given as TGTGCCAGCAGCCAAGACAGGGGGCAAGTTGAAGCTTTCTTT. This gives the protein CASSQDRGQVEAFF.